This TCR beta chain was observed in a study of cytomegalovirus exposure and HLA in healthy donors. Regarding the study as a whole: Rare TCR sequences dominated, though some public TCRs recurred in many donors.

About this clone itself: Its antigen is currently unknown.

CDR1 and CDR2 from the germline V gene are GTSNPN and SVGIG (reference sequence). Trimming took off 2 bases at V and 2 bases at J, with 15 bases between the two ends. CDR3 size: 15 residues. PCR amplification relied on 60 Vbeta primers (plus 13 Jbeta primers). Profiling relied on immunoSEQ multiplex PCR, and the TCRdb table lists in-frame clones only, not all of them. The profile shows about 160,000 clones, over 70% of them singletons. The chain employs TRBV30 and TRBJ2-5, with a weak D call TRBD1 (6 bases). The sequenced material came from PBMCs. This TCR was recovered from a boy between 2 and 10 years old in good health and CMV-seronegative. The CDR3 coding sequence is TGTGCCTGGAGTCCGACAGGCGGAGCTCAAGAGACCCAGTACTTC. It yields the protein CAWSPTGGAQETQYF.